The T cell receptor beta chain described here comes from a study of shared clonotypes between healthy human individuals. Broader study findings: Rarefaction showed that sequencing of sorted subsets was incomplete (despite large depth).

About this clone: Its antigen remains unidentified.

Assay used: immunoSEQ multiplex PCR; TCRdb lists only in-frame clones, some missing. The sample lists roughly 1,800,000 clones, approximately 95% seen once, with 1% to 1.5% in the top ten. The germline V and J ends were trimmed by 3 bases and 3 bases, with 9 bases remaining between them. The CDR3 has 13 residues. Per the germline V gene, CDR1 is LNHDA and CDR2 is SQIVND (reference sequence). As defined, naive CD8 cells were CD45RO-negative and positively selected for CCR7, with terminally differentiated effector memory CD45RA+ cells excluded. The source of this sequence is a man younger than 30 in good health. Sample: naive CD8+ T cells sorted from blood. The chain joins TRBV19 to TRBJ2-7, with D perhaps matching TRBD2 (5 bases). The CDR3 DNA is TGTGCCAGTAGTATTTCGGGGTTCTACGAGCAGTACTTC. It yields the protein CASSISGFYEQYF.